This TCR beta chain was found in a study of shared clonotypes between healthy human individuals (dated by TCRdb to the early 2020s). Background on the whole study: A few men and a couple of women, aged 18 to 49 years, made up the cohort. To increase sequencing depth and limit assay-specific biases, different laboratories used diverse techniques to prepare libraries and sequence TCR repertoires. Each donor's leukapheresis produced roughly between roughly 0.94 and 9.5 billion PBMCs. For each donor, CD4 naive and CD4 memory were each run on three plates, CD8 naive on two plates, and CD8 memory on one plate. To estimate repertoire size and how much clonotype sharing occurs between individuals, the study deeply sequenced the blood TCR repertoires of about five healthy adults. Study-level results and caveats: About 5% of naive CD4, 3.5% of naive CD8, approximately 2% of memory CD4, and over 0.35% of memory CD8 clonotypes were shared across several donors. Pairwise subsampling indicated that sequencing depth was expected to affect the degree of clonotype sharing among donors. Even with the large sequencing depth, rarefaction of the sorted-subset datasets indicated that sequencing was incomplete. Only blood was sampled, and tissue TCR repertoires likely differ from those in blood. Higher generation probabilities were observed for clonotypes shared by all four sorted-subset donors than for non-shared clonotypes. Naive subsets generally had larger estimated clonotype richness than memory subsets did. The small number of donors limited the genetic and exposure-history diversity represented.

Note on this clone: It lacks a known antigen. Per-base quality was not reported, and no clone a single base away is much larger than it.

Healthy HIV-negative adults with no recently reported acute infections or vaccinations were included as donors. Every donor was a Caucasian adult residing in Nashville, Tennessee, USA. CD4+ T cells were enriched through magnetic negative selection, after which naive cells were positively selected on CD45RA and the remaining negative fraction served as the memory subset. After blood collection by leukapheresis, PBMCs were isolated using Ficoll-Histopaque density gradient centrifugation and then cryopreserved in the vapor phase of liquid nitrogen. Purity and quantity of every magnetically sorted T cell population were checked by analytical flow cytometry. Genomic DNA was isolated from each sorted fraction and quantified by UV absorbance on a Nanodrop 2000c. Using the deep immunoSEQ assay, TCR CDR3 regions were amplified from genomic DNA by multiplex PCR. Extracted genomic DNA from each cell subset was distributed evenly across all wells of several immunoSEQ 96-well plates, and each plate was treated as a replicate. For sorted subsets, 150 to 250 ng of genomic DNA, equivalent to tens of thousands of T cell genomes, went into each replicate PCR. The purified libraries were quantified using a Qubit 3.0 fluorometer, sized with a Bioanalyzer 2100, and then quantified again using the KAPA Library Quantification kit. Every immunoSEQ 96-well plate was sequenced on a dedicated single-read 150-cycle Illumina NextSeq 550 flow cell. The study's own analysis went as follows. Because the immunoSEQ output included only junctional sequences and no quality scores, the filtering could not be the same as the filtering used for full-length reads. Sequences were annotated with PyIR, a Python wrapper for IgBLAST v1.9, and V/J genes and CDR3 were assigned using IMGT germline references. Reads were removed for weak V/J assignments (E-value above 1e-6), missing CDR3, stop codons, out-of-frame junctions, or ambiguous translated residues. V3J clonotypes were defined by identical inferred V gene, J gene, and CDR3 amino acid sequence. Percentage overlap between repertoires was calculated by dividing the number of shared unique clonotypes by the size of the smaller repertoire. Repertoire richness was assessed with RTK rarefaction, the Chao1 estimator, and Recon v2.1 estimates of unobserved clonotypes. Generation probabilities for all TCRbeta clonotypes obtained by the gDNA method from a handful of donors were computed using OLGA. What TCRdb holds here is the immuneACCESS table cut down to in-frame rearrangements. Part of the clones is not present; checked against another copy, under half of the missing clones reflect an unresolved V gene, and the others are unexplained. Clone size and V and J calls were adopted from that table, with D and trimming inferred from the DNA. The sample includes around 550,000 clones, with 90% to 96% observed a single time. Of the sample, roughly 0.06% is held by the ten largest clones.

Trimming costs V 0 bases and J 2 bases, and their ends lie 17 bases apart. The germline V gene encodes CDR1 LGHNT and CDR2 FRNRAP. Including cysteine and phenylalanine, the CDR3 has 18 amino acids. Just the 54-base CDR3 DNA is kept, in frame starting at base 1. In this chain, TRBV12-5 is recombined with TRBJ1-3; TRBD1 is perhaps the D gene, given 5 matching bases. The receptor's source is a woman in her 30s in good health. The specimen sequenced was naive CD4+ T cells sorted from blood. Explained via the paper, the cell subset or site label denotes: CD45RA+ positively selected. The DNA sequence is TGTGCTAGTGGTTTGGTATTGGACAAAACCTCGCCTGGAAACACCATATATTTT. Protein translation: CASGLVLDKTSPGNTIYF.